This TCR beta chain was sequenced in a study of cytomegalovirus exposure and HLA in healthy donors. Broader study findings: A later analysis showed TCR association rates differing by HLA locus, peaking at DRB1 and lowest at HLA-C. More clonal expansion characterized HLA-associated TCR beta chains than equally common others in a later analysis. It was taken for granted in presence/absence analyses that sequencing depth across donors was roughly uniform.

With 60 Vbeta and 13 Jbeta primers, the PCR was carried out. Measured with immunoSEQ multiplex PCR; TCRdb has only the in-frame clones, and not every one. The repertoire holds about 94,000 clones, approximately 80% seen once, with approximately 10% in the top ten. In regard to this clone: No antigen is known for it.

CDR1 is SGDLS and CDR2 is YYNGEE in the germline V gene. V dropped 4 bases and J dropped 4; count of bases not matched to a gene: 5. The CDR3 covers 17 residues. The material sequenced was PBMCs. This chain uses TRBV9 with TRBJ2-2; TRBD2 aligns across 15 bases. The sequence was collected from a human donor in good health. This CDR3 reads CASSMRTSGRATGELFF. CDR3 nucleotides: TGTGCCAGCAGCATGCGGACTAGCGGGAGGGCCACCGGGGAGCTGTTTTTT.